What follows describes a single T cell receptor (beta chain). Its specificity is unknown. The CDR3 runs 13 residues. The V gene lost 3 bases and the J gene lost 7 bases, with 12 bases spanning the gap. These data originate in a study of CD8 T cells in ankylosing spondylitis. Study-wide results and limits: For ankylosing spondylitis blood, a TCR beta motif of about 8 highly homologous variants appeared characteristic. In ankylosing spondylitis patients, matched synovial fluid reportedly showed significant enrichment of disease-linked clones. Earlier authors reported some of these motif variants in reactive arthritis synovial fluid and blood.

TCRdb reanalysed the 5' RACE reads using MiXCR and keeps one entry per CDR3 protein. The sample lists hundreds of thousands of distinct CDR3 sequences; more than 20% were seen once. Material: blood, either unsorted or a sorted T cell fraction (not recorded which). This chain uses TRBV12-3 or TRBV12-4 with TRBJ1-1; no clear D. This receptor was obtained from a male donor with ankylosing spondylitis or in good health (not recorded which). CDR3 sequence: CASSFGQSLEAFF. The CDR3 region has the DNA TGTGCCAGCAGTTTTGGCCAAAGTCTTGAAGCTTTCTTT.